The clone carrying this T cell receptor beta chain was observed a single time. Its specificity is not known. The germline CDR1 and CDR2 sequences are SGHTA and FQGNSA. Trimming took 5 bases from V and 0 from J, leaving 14 bases between them. This CDR3 is built from 15 residues. TCRdb's table, derived via immunoSEQ multiplex PCR, lists solely in-frame clones and lacks some. The sample carries tens of thousands of clones, around 74% recorded once. This entry is derived from a study of OX40 agonist ivuxolimab in advanced cancers. At the level of the study: Across the patients, intravenous ivuxolimab was delivered every 2 weeks at 0.01 to 10 mg/kg. Two patients with cutaneous melanoma and one with hepatocellular carcinoma, three in total, showed partial responses. General study findings and limits: Specificity for antigen went undetermined in the expanded peripheral T cells.

The rearrangement uses TRBV7-2 and TRBJ2-7; no clear D gene. The input for sequencing was CD4+ or CD8+ T cells sorted from blood, taken in a trial of the OX40 agonist ivuxolimab. This clonotype was obtained from an adult with an advanced solid tumor such as melanoma, head and neck, liver or kidney cancer. The CDR3 reads CASSPVSVSSYEQYF. For the CDR3, the DNA is TGTGCCAGCAGCCCTGTATCCGTCAGCTCCTACGAGCAGTACTTC. Complete variable domain (other parts from reference TRBV7-2 and TRBJ2-7): GAGVSQSPSNKVTEKGKDVELRCDPISGHTALYWYRQSLGQGLEFLIYFQGNSAPDKSGLPSDRFSAERTGGSVSTLTIQRTQQEDSAVYLCASSPVSVSSYEQYFGPGTRLTVT.